A selection of T cell receptor beta chains follows, all from one sample in a study of blood T cell repertoires in COVID-19. The assay was immunoSEQ multiplex PCR, and TCRdb's table has in-frame clones only and misses some. The sample holds tens of thousands of clones, 86% seen once. What was sequenced was peripheral blood. The receptors shown here come from a man in his forties or fifties with active or convalescent COVID-19. Both conserved end residues are part of each CDR3. A D gene is named only where the DNA matches it firmly. Rows give clone size only sometimes, using once, few, many, or a class for an expanded clone.

D gene | clone size | J gene | CDR3 length | V gene | CDR3 protein | CDR3 DNA
TRBD2 | once | TRBJ2-5 | 16 | TRBV5-6 | CASSPVSWGGKETQYF | TGTGCCAGCAGCCCTGTGTCGTGGGGGGGTAAAGAGACCCAGTACTTC
TRBD1 | few | TRBJ1-5 | 14 | TRBV19 | CASSGTGFNQPQHF | TGTGCCAGTAGCGGGACAGGGTTCAATCAGCCCCAGCATTTT
. | few | TRBJ1-5 | 14 | TRBV6-5 | CASLREQGNQPQHF | TGTGCCAGCCTGAGGGAACAAGGCAATCAGCCCCAGCATTTT
TRBD2 | . | TRBJ2-2 | 16 | TRBV4-3 | CASSQDLAGATGELFF | TGCGCCAGCAGCCAAGATCTAGCGGGGGCCACCGGGGAGCTGTTTTTT
. | . | TRBJ2-5 | 14 | TRBV5-1 | CASSLARQRETQYF | TGCGCCAGCAGCTTGGCGCGCCAACGGGAGACCCAGTACTTC
. | . | TRBJ2-2 | 12 | TRBV6-5 | CASSLYTGELFF | TGTGCCAGCAGCCTTTACACCGGGGAGCTGTTTTTT
. | . | TRBJ2-7 | 11 | TRBV20-1 | CSARDSYEQYF | TGCAGTGCTAGGGACAGCTACGAGCAGTACTTC
TRBD1 | . | TRBJ2-6 | 19 | TRBV9 | CARSPGTGGRSWGANVLTF | TGTGCCCGCAGCCCCGGGACAGGGGGGCGATCGTGGGGGGCCAACGTCCTGACTTTC
TRBD1 | . | TRBJ1-5 | 15 | TRBV27 | CASSLSGQGNQPQHF | TGTGCCAGCAGTTTATCAGGACAGGGAAATCAGCCCCAGCATTTT
TRBD1 | . | TRBJ2-7 | 16 | TRBV5-4 | CASSWRKQGIGYEQYF | TGTGCCAGCAGCTGGCGGAAACAGGGGATAGGATACGAGCAGTACTTC
TRBD1 | few | TRBJ1-3 | 15 | TRBV25-1 | CASSGATGAGNTIYF | TGTGCCAGCAGTGGCGCCACAGGGGCCGGAAACACCATATATTTT
. | . | TRBJ2-7 | 14 | TRBV6-6 | CASSYAGTFHEQYF | TGTGCCAGCAGTTACGCTGGGACATTCCACGAGCAGTACTTC
. | once | TRBJ1-4 | 13 | TRBV2 | CASMAGYSEKLFF | TGTGCCAGCATGGCCGGGTATAGTGAAAAACTGTTTTTT
. | . | TRBJ2-5 | 13 | TRBV12-3/TRBV12-4 | CASSLDRAETQYF | TGTGCCAGCAGTTTAGACAGGGCAGAGACCCAGTACTTC
. | . | TRBJ1-5 | 13 | TRBV5-1 | CASSAGSDQPQHF | TGCGCCAGCAGCGCAGGGTCGGATCAGCCCCAGCATTTT
. | . | TRBJ2-7 | 13 | TRBV6-5 | CATNPGHPYEQYF | TGTGCCACGAACCCGGGACACCCCTACGAGCAGTACTTC
. | few | TRBJ1-3 | 14 | TRBV2 | CASSPKTAGNTIYF | TGTGCCAGCAGCCCAAAGACAGCTGGAAACACCATATATTTT
TRBD2 | . | TRBJ2-5 | 14 | TRBV23-1 | CASSQDSGGETQYF | TGCGCCAGCAGTCAGGATAGCGGGGGGGAGACCCAGTACTTC
. | . | TRBJ2-1 | 15 | TRBV15 | CATSRDLEDYNEQFF | TGTGCCACCAGCAGAGATTTGGAGGATTACAATGAGCAGTTCTTC
TRBD2 | . | TRBJ2-2 | 18 | TRBV3-1/TRBV3-2 | CASSQRLAGGRVTGELFF | TGTGCCAGCAGCCAGAGACTAGCGGGGGGCCGGGTCACCGGGGAGCTGTTTTTT
TRBD2 | . | TRBJ2-2 | 18 | TRBV10-3 | CAISPLGGGISNTGELFF | TGTGCCATCAGCCCCCTAGGCGGGGGGATCTCGAACACCGGGGAGCTGTTTTTT
TRBD1 | . | TRBJ1-5 | 14 | TRBV24-1 | CATSEAGGDQPQHF | TGTGCCACCAGCGAGGCAGGGGGTGATCAGCCCCAGCATTTT
TRBD2 | once | TRBJ2-3 | 15 | TRBV19 | CASSIQRGGSDTQYF | TGTGCCAGTAGTATCCAGCGGGGGGGATCAGATACGCAGTATTTT
. | . | TRBJ2-7 | 11 | TRBV2 | CASSETGEQYF | TGTGCCAGCAGTGAGACAGGAGAGCAGTACTTC
TRBD1 | few | TRBJ1-2 | 14 | TRBV18 | CASSPTGLRNGYTF | TGTGCCAGCTCACCGACAGGGCTTCGCAATGGCTACACCTTC
TRBD2 | . | TRBJ2-5 | 21 | TRBV4-2 | CASSQDLASGGAHPTGETQYF | TGTGCCAGCAGCCAAGATCTCGCTAGCGGGGGGGCCCACCCTACAGGGGAGACCCAGTACTTC
TRBD1 | . | TRBJ1-5 | 13 | TRBV12-3/TRBV12-4 | CASSLGQNQPQHF | TGTGCCAGCAGTTTGGGACAGAATCAGCCCCAGCATTTT
TRBD1 | . | TRBJ1-2 | 15 | TRBV6-5 | CASSPQDRGFYGYTF | TGTGCCAGCAGTCCCCAGGACAGGGGATTCTATGGCTACACCTTC
TRBD2 | . | TRBJ2-7 | 16 | TRBV7-2 | CASSPWLAGGGYEQYF | TGTGCCAGCAGCCCCTGGCTAGCGGGGGGAGGATACGAGCAGTACTTC
. | . | TRBJ2-7 | 14 | TRBV25-1 | CASSDLRGNYEQYF | TGTGCCAGCAGTGATTTAAGGGGGAACTACGAGCAGTACTTC
. | . | TRBJ2-5 | 12 | TRBV29-1 | CSATVNQETQYF | TGCAGCGCCACGGTAAACCAAGAGACCCAGTACTTC
. | . | TRBJ1-3 | 15 | TRBV5-1 | CASSFSPGVENTIYF | TGCGCCAGCAGCTTTAGTCCAGGGGTCGAAAACACCATATATTTT
TRBD1 | . | TRBJ1-3 | 17 | TRBV14 | CASSQRQGESSGNTIYF | TGTGCCAGCAGCCAAAGACAGGGGGAAAGCTCTGGAAACACCATATATTTT
. | . | TRBJ1-1 | 13 | TRBV15 | CATSRDWEASAFF | TGTGCCACCAGCAGAGATTGGGAGGCATCGGCTTTCTTT
. | . | TRBJ2-1 | 15 | TRBV6-2/TRBV6-3 | CASSYERNSYNEQFF | TGTGCCAGCAGTTACGAGCGGAACTCCTACAATGAGCAGTTCTTC
TRBD2 | . | TRBJ2-3 | 18 | TRBV4-2 | CASSQIGTSGSHGDTQYF | TGTGCCAGCAGCCAAATCGGGACTAGCGGGAGTCATGGAGATACGCAGTATTTT
. | once | TRBJ2-6 | 16 | TRBV3-1/TRBV3-2 | CASSQGPGSGANVLTF | TGTGCCAGCAGCCAAGGCCCAGGCTCTGGGGCCAACGTCCTGACTTTC
TRBD1 | . | TRBJ1-6 | 16 | TRBV28 | CASRLDRGYENSPLHF | TGTGCCAGCAGACTGGACAGGGGGTACGAGAATTCACCCCTCCACTTT
TRBD2 | . | TRBJ2-3 | 15 | TRBV10-3 | CAIGVAGGLTDTQYF | TGTGCCATCGGTGTAGCGGGAGGCCTCACAGATACGCAGTATTTT
. | . | TRBJ1-5 | 16 | TRBV7-2 | CASSLDRGGRNQPQHF | TGTGCCAGCAGCTTAGATCGGGGTGGAAGGAATCAGCCCCAGCATTTT
. | once | TRBJ1-4 | 15 | TRBV9 | CASSVRGSTNEKLFF | TGTGCCAGCAGCGTAAGGGGATCCACTAATGAAAAACTGTTTTTT
. | . | TRBJ1-2 | 14 | TRBV7-8 | CASSLLPGGPGYTF | TGTGCCAGCAGCTTACTCCCCGGAGGTCCTGGCTACACCTTC
TRBD1 | . | TRBJ1-2 | 14 | TRBV3-1/TRBV3-2 | CASSPGQGLYGYTF | TGTGCCAGCAGCCCGGGACAGGGGCTCTATGGCTACACCTTC
. | . | TRBJ2-7 | 14 | TRBV7-2 | CASSLGTGFYEQYF | TGTGCCAGCAGCTTAGGAACAGGGTTCTACGAGCAGTACTTC
TRBD2 | once | TRBJ2-5 | 15 | TRBV5-1 | CASSSDWTSGETQYF | TGCGCCAGCAGCTCCGACTGGACTAGCGGTGAGACCCAGTACTTC